One sample yielded the 32 T cell receptor beta chains listed below, sequenced in a study of blood T cell repertoires in COVID-19 (dated by TCRdb to between 2020 and 2021). Library construction relied on the immunoSEQ multiplex PCR assay. The source is immuneACCESS, and TCRdb retained only in-frame sequences with V and J called. Part of the clones is not carried over; for the studies checked, unresolved V genes explain less than half of this, and the remainder is unexplained. For this sample there are 240,000 or so clones; approximately 90% appear just once. Around 0.91% of the sample is held by the ten biggest clonotypes. The sample was peripheral blood. These receptors came from a woman between 40 and 50 years old who had recovered from COVID-19.

V and J are TRBV19 and TRBJ2-1, with TRBD2 as a possible D gene (5 bases). There are 13 residues in the CDR3. Germline lookup yields CDR1 LNHDA and CDR2 SQIVND (reference sequence). V dropped 1 base and J dropped 10 bases, with 11 bases sitting between them. For the CDR3, the DNA is TGTGCCAGTAGTATAGCCCCTCGCGGGGAGCAGTTCTTC. Translation gives CASSIAPRGEQFF.

This rearrangement joins TRBV13 to TRBJ1-2; 7 positions agree with TRBD1. CDR1 is PRHDT and CDR2 is FYEKMQ in the germline V gene (reference sequence). The CDR3 is made up of 11 amino acids. J gave up 8 bases and V 3 bases, and 0 bases lay outside the gene matches. CDR3 amino acids: CASSLGQGYTF. CDR3 bases: TGTGCCAGCAGCTTGGGACAGGGCTACACCTTC. Full variable domain (rest looked up from reference TRBV13 and TRBJ1-2): AAGVIQSPRHLIKEKRETATLKCYPIPRHDTVYWYQQGPGQDPQFLISFYEKMQSDKGSIPDRFSAQQFSDYHSELNMSSLELGDSALYFCASSLGQGYTFGSGTRLTVV.

This clone was counted a single time. The gene calls are TRBV11-2 and TRBJ2-5, with 7 bases that match TRBD1. Trimming at V came to 6 bases and at J to 5 bases, leaving 12 bases not matched to a gene. The CDR3 covers 15 residues. The germline CDR1 and CDR2 sequences are SGHAT and FQNNGV. The CDR3 DNA reads TGTGCCAGCAGGGCTGAGGACAGGCGGTGGGAGACCCAGTACTTC. Translated, it gives CASRAEDRRWETQYF.

This clone was picked up one time. The chain employs TRBV11-2 and TRBJ2-1, with 10 bases identical to TRBD2. The CDR3 has 19 residues. In germline, CDR1 is SGHAT, CDR2 FQNNGV. V was clipped by 5 bases and J by 1 base; unmatched bases: 14. This chain's CDR3 is CASSGGVGSGRFSYNEQFF. The CDR3 coding sequence is TGTGCCAGCAGCGGGGGTGTGGGTAGCGGGAGGTTTTCCTACAATGAGCAGTTCTTC.

V gene TRBV27 combines with J gene TRBJ2-3; no clear D. Germline CDR1 is MNHEY and CDR2 is SMNVEV (reference sequence). CDR3 length equals 17 residues. The V end lost 3 bases, the J end lost 1 base, and 17 bases lay between the germline ends. As DNA, the CDR3 is TGTGCCAGCAGTTTGAGAACCGGAGTGAGTGGCACAGATACGCAGTATTTT. Amino acid sequence: CASSLRTGVSGTDTQYF.

This clone appeared a few times. V gene TRBV11-2 combines with J gene TRBJ2-7, with a weak D call TRBD2 (5 bases). The CDR3 contains 15 residues. Trimming cost V 2 bases and J 0 bases, with 11 bases left between them. From germline, CDR1 is SGHAT and CDR2 FQNNGV. CDR3 region: CASSLTLGSSYEQYV. For the CDR3, the DNA is TGTGCCAGCAGCTTAACTCTGGGGAGCTCCTACGAGCAGTACGTC.

CDR3 DNA: TGTGCCATCAGTGAGTCTGGTAGCACCGGTACAGATACGCAGTATTTT. This encodes CAISESGSTGTDTQYF. The chain is built from TRBV10-3 and TRBJ2-3, with D unresolved. The germline CDR1 and CDR2 sequences are ENHRY and SYGVKD. V was pared by 0 bases and J by 3 bases, with 13 bases between. The CDR3 is made up of 16 amino acids.

CDR3 sequence reads: CASSYDSNYGYTF. In DNA form, the CDR3 reads TGTGCCAGCAGCTACGACAGCAACTATGGCTACACCTTC. The gene calls are TRBV7-9 and TRBJ1-2, with D perhaps TRBD1 (5 bases). CDR3 length: 13 residues. CDR1 is SEHNR, CDR2 FQNEAQ, per germline (reference sequence). With 4 bases removed from V and 2 bases from J, the gap between germline ends came to 8 bases.

The rearrangement uses TRBV18 and TRBJ1-1; D is unclear. CDR3 length equals 13 residues. With 3 bases removed from V and 0 bases from J, the gap between germline ends came to 5 bases. Germline V gene lookup returns CDR1 KGHSH and CDR2 LQKENI. The CDR3 DNA reads as TGTGCCAGCTCACCTAACATGAACACTGAAGCTTTCTTT. This encodes CASSPNMNTEAFF.

The J gene is TRBJ1-6, the V gene TRBV7-2, with D possibly matching TRBD1 (6 bases). The CDR3 has 15 residues. The germline V gene has CDR1 SGHTA and CDR2 FQGNSA. V lost 5 bases, J lost 7 bases, and 15 bases lay in between. CDR3 region: CASSTQGTLNSPLHF. CDR3 in DNA: TGTGCCAGCAGCACACAGGGAACTTTGAATTCACCCCTCCACTTT.

V usage is TRBV11-3 and J usage is TRBJ2-2; D is perhaps TRBD1 (6 bases). The CDR3 loop spans 15 amino acids. V lost 5 bases and J 0 bases, leaving 10 bases between the germline ends. CDR1 and CDR2 (germline): SGHNT, YENEEA. CDR3 nucleotides: TGTGCCAGCAGCCGGACAGCCACGAACACCGGGGAGCTGTTTTTT. This sequence encodes CASSRTATNTGELFF.

J is TRBJ1-5 and V is TRBV7-9; D uncertain. The V end was cut by 5 bases, the J end by 2 bases, with 13 bases between. CDR3 length: 15 amino acids. CDR1 SEHNR and CDR2 FQNEAQ come from the germline V gene (reference sequence). CDR3 amino acids: CASSRGEAGNQPQHF. CDR3 nucleotides: TGTGCCAGCAGCCGCGGGGAGGCCGGCAATCAGCCCCAGCATTTT.

This chain links TRBV18 with TRBJ2-5; weak D call: TRBD2 (5 bases). CDR3 size: 13 residues. V gave up 3 bases and J gave up 5 bases, with 10 bases separating them. CDR1 and CDR2 from the germline V gene are KGHSH and LQKENI. The CDR3 DNA sequence: TGTGCCAGCTCACCGGGTAGCGACGAGACCCAGTACTTC. Protein product: CASSPGSDETQYF. The whole variable domain, remainder taken from reference TRBV18 and TRBJ2-5, is NAGVMQNPRHLVRRRGQEARLRCSPMKGHSHVYWYRQLPEEGLKFMVYLQKENIIDESGMPKERFSAEFPKEGPSILRIQQVVRGDSAAYFCASSPGSDETQYFGPGTRLLVL.

The genes are TRBV7-9 and TRBJ2-3; perhaps TRBD2 as D (6 bases). The CDR3 length is 16 residues. Germline CDR1 is SEHNR and CDR2 is FQNEAQ (reference sequence). With 5 bases removed from V and 6 bases from J, the gap between germline ends came to 21 bases. This CDR3 reads CASSPPAVGGADTQYF. The CDR3 DNA sequence: TGTGCCAGCAGCCCCCCCGCGGTTGGCGGGGCGGATACGCAGTATTTT. The full variable domain, its missing parts supplied by reference TRBV7-9 and TRBJ2-3, is DTGVSQNPRHKITKRGQNVTFRCDPISEHNRLYWYRQTLGQGPEFLTYFQNEAQLEKSRLLSDRFSAERPKGSFSTLEIQRTEQGDSAMYLCASSPPAVGGADTQYFGPGTRLTVL.

This chain joins TRBV30 and TRBJ2-7; D possibly corresponds to TRBD1 (6 bases). V was clipped by 4 bases and J by 3 bases, with 10 bases between them. The CDR3 is 12 amino acids. CDR1 is GTSNPN, CDR2 SVGIG, per germline (reference sequence). This chain's CDR3 is CAWTVQGYEQYF. DNA of the CDR3: TGTGCCTGGACCGTACAGGGCTACGAGCAGTACTTC.

The rearrangement links TRBV30 to TRBJ1-5; D may be TRBD1 (6 bases). Germline-derived CDR1 and CDR2 are GTSNPN and SVGIG (reference sequence). V lost 0 bases and J lost 2, with 11 bases in between. CDR3 size: 15 residues. The chain's CDR3 is CAWSVRAGGNQPQHF. In nucleotides, the CDR3 is TGTGCCTGGAGTGTACGGGCAGGGGGCAATCAGCCCCAGCATTTT. Complete variable domain (other parts from reference TRBV30 and TRBJ1-5): SQTIHQWPATLVQPVGSPLSLECTVEGTSNPNLYWYRQAAGRGLQLLFYSVGIGQISSEVPQNLSASRPQDRQFILSSKKLLLSDSGFYLCAWSVRAGGNQPQHFGDGTRLSIL.

The gene calls are TRBV30 and TRBJ1-5; D may be TRBD1 (5 bases). Germline V gene data show CDR1 as GTSNPN and CDR2 as SVGIG (reference sequence). The CDR3 runs 13 residues. Trimming removed 3 bases at V and 4 bases at J, with 10 bases between. CDR3 DNA: TGTGCCTGGAGCCCCGGGGGAAATCAGCCCCAGCATTTT. This gives the protein CAWSPGGNQPQHF.

The chain links TRBV5-5 to TRBJ1-4; D is possibly TRBD1 (6 bases). The CDR3 is 15 residues long. The germline V gene has CDR1 SGHKS and CDR2 YYEKEE (reference sequence). The germline V and J ends were trimmed by 0 bases and 8 bases, with 14 bases remaining between them. This CDR3 reads CASSLALARGEKLFF. In DNA, the CDR3 is TGTGCCAGCAGCTTGGCCCTGGCGAGGGGGGAAAAACTGTTTTTT.

The chain joins TRBV19 to TRBJ2-7; TRBD2 is a possible D gene (7 bases). CDR3 length: 14 residues. Germline V gene data show CDR1 as LNHDA and CDR2 as SQIVND (reference sequence). V dropped 7 bases and J dropped 2 bases, with 15 bases sitting between them. For the CDR3, the DNA is TGTGCCAGTACCCGGGGGGCGGACACCTACGAGCAGTACTTC. Translated, it gives CASTRGADTYEQYF.

The chain links TRBV3-1 (or the pseudogene TRBV3-2) to TRBJ1-2, with a tentative D call TRBD1 (6 bases). The germline CDR1 and CDR2 sequences are LGHDT and YNNKEL (reference sequence). The CDR3 sequence is 13 residues long. V was trimmed by 6 bases and J by 8 bases, leaving 16 bases between them. This CDR3 is CASRPRGAEGYTF. Here the CDR3 DNA reads TGTGCCAGCAGACCCCGGGGGGCTGAGGGCTACACCTTC.

The V and J genes are TRBV4-2 and TRBJ2-1; tentatively, D is TRBD2 (5 bases). Germline V gene sequence: CDR1 LGHNA, CDR2 YNFKEQ. The CDR3 is 13 residues long. V was pared by 4 bases and J by 2 bases, with 6 bases between. CDR3 protein: CASSRETYNEQFF. As DNA, the CDR3 is TGTGCCAGCAGCCGGGAGACCTACAATGAGCAGTTCTTC.

This clone appeared a single time. The V and J genes are TRBV11-2 and TRBJ2-5; D is perhaps TRBD2 (5 bases). This CDR3 is built from 14 residues. The V end was cut by 0 bases, the J end by 4 bases, with 9 bases between. Germline values: CDR1 SGHAT, CDR2 FQNNGV. CDR3 sequence (DNA): TGTGCCAGCAGCTTAGAAGGAGCGGTAGAGACCCAGTACTTC. Translating it yields CASSLEGAVETQYF.

The chain carries TRBV25-1 and TRBJ1-5; D unresolved. Trimming removed 3 bases at V and 5 bases at J, with 14 bases between. The germline CDR1 and CDR2 sequences are MGHDK and SYGVNS. The CDR3 runs 15 residues. CDR3 bases: TGTGCCAGCAGTGAGGCGGGTCGGGTGGATCAGCCCCAGCATTTT. Residues: CASSEAGRVDQPQHF.

The chain joins TRBV5-1 to TRBJ1-1, with a tentative D call TRBD1 (5 bases). CDR1 and CDR2 (germline): SGHRS, YFSETQ. The CDR3 spans 14 residues. The germline V and J ends were trimmed by 3 bases and 0 bases, with 9 bases remaining between them. The CDR3 loop reads CASSWAGMNTEAFF. Written as DNA, the CDR3 is TGCGCCAGCAGCTGGGCAGGGATGAACACTGAAGCTTTCTTT.

The chain uses TRBV6-5 and TRBJ2-4, with TRBD2 as a possible D gene (6 bases). Deletions cut 5 bases from V and 3 bases from J, with 11 bases between. The CDR3 extends over 14 amino acids. In germline, CDR1 is MNHEY, CDR2 SVGAGI. This chain's CDR3 is CASSPHGGKNIQYF. The CDR3 region has the DNA TGTGCCAGCAGTCCCCACGGGGGCAAAAACATTCAGTACTTC.

The chain carries TRBV7-2 and TRBJ2-5, with 8 nucleotides matching TRBD2. CDR3 length: 17 residues. Looked up from germline, CDR1 is SGHTA and CDR2 is FQGNSA. The trim removed 0 bases at V and 1 base at J, leaving 7 bases unmatched. The chain's CDR3 is CASSLARGGASQETQYF. In DNA form, the CDR3 reads TGTGCCAGCAGCTTAGCCCGGGGGGGCGCGTCCCAAGAGACCCAGTACTTC.

The rearrangement uses TRBV12-3 or TRBV12-4 and TRBJ1-2; D not resolved. The CDR3 spans 12 residues. Trimming removed 3 bases from V and 8 bases from J, with 10 bases in between. The chain's CDR3 is CASSFGPGGYTF. CDR3 bases: TGTGCCAGCAGTTTCGGGCCGGGGGGCTACACCTTC.

The chain couples TRBV19 to TRBJ2-3, with D possibly being TRBD1 (6 bases). The V end lost 10 bases, the J end lost 6 bases, and 20 bases lay between the germline ends. Germline assignment: CDR1 LNHDA and CDR2 SQIVND (reference sequence). CDR3 length equals 14 residues. The CDR3 nucleotides read TGTGCCACCACCCCCGGCAGGGGTGGGGATACGCAGTATTTT. This gives the protein CATTPGRGGDTQYF.

The rearrangement uses TRBV5-4 and TRBJ1-2, with D possibly TRBD1 on 5 matching bases. Trimming pared 0 bases from V and 8 bases from J, leaving 14 bases between. The CDR3 covers 14 residues. Germline values: CDR1 SGHNT, CDR2 YYREEE (reference sequence). The CDR3 region is CASSLARQTKGYTF. The CDR3 bases are TGTGCCAGCAGCTTGGCGCGACAGACAAAGGGCTACACCTTC.

The chain employs TRBV7-9 and TRBJ2-7; 13 bases line up with TRBD2. V lost 5 bases to trimming and J lost 0 bases; unmatched junction nucleotides: 7. The germline gives CDR1 SEHNR, CDR2 FQNEAQ (reference sequence). The CDR3 extends over 17 amino acids. The CDR3 sequence is CASSPGTSGTFSYEQYF. CDR3 coding DNA: TGTGCCAGCAGCCCCGGGACTAGCGGGACGTTCTCCTACGAGCAGTACTTC.

The genes are TRBV11-2 and TRBJ2-5; D is undetermined. V was clipped by 5 bases and J by 4 bases, with 8 bases between them. In germline, CDR1 is SGHAT, CDR2 FQNNGV. CDR3 length: 12 residues. DNA of the CDR3: TGTGCCAGCAGCCCTACCGGAGAGACCCAGTACTTC. The encoded protein is CASSPTGETQYF.

The rearrangement uses TRBV5-8 and TRBJ2-2; D uncertain. Trimming pared 7 bases from V and 4 bases from J, leaving 5 bases between. The length of the CDR3 is 11 residues. The germline V gene has CDR1 SGHTS and CDR2 YDEGEE. The CDR3 DNA reads TGTGCCAGCCGGGTCACCGGGGAGCTGTTTTTT. As protein: CASRVTGELFF.